Listed below are T cell receptor beta chains from one sample, sequenced in a study of shared clonotypes between healthy human individuals. Only in-frame clones appear in the TCRdb table, and some are missing; sequencing was by immunoSEQ multiplex PCR. This sample yields about 2.4 million clones, of which under 95% are seen a single time; 0.36% belongs to the top ten. Sequenced material: naive CD4+ T cells from PBMCs. The source is a young man in good health. Some clones in this sample may be carry-over from other donors' samples. CDR3s include the opening cysteine and the closing phenylalanine or tryptophan. A D gene is named only where the DNA matches it firmly. Expanded clones get a size class; other rows say once, few or many, or leave the size out.

>.|TRBD2|TRBJ2-5|TRBV10-1
TGCGCCAGCAATCAAGCGGGGCACGAGACCCAGTACTTC
CASNQAGHETQYF
>.|.|TRBJ1-1|TRBV5-1
TGCGCCAGCAGCTTAGCCGGGGCCGGGGTCGAGTCAGCTTTCTTT
CASSLAGAGVESAFF
>.|.|TRBJ2-6|TRBV6-6
TGTGCCAGCAGTTCTAGCTTTACTGGGGCCAACGTCCTGACTTTC
CASSSSFTGANVLTF
>.|TRBD1|TRBJ1-2|TRBV9
TGTGCCAGCAGCGCACCCGACAGGGGCTATGGCTACACCTTC
CASSAPDRGYGYTF
>.|TRBD2|TRBJ2-5|TRBV4-1
TGCGCCAGCAGCCGCTTGGGGACTACGAGAGAGACCCAGTACTTC
CASSRLGTTRETQYF
>.|.|TRBJ1-1|TRBV30
TGTGCCTGGAGTAGGGGAAAACTTGAAGCTTTCTTT
CAWSRGKLEAFF
>.|.|TRBJ2-1|TRBV6-1
TGTGCCAGCAGTGTAAGGGGTATGGATGAGCAGTTCTTC
CASSVRGMDEQFF
>.|.|TRBJ2-4|TRBV29-1
TGCAGCGTCCAAAGACAGGCGGGGATTCAGTACTTC
CSVQRQAGIQYF
>.|.|TRBJ1-2|TRBV28
TGTGCCAGCAGTTTGGGGGGGCTGAGAGGCTATGGCTACACCTTC
CASSLGGLRGYGYTF
>once|.|TRBJ2-5|TRBV11-2
TGTGCCAGCAGCTACAGAGGGGGGGAGACCCAGTACTTC
CASSYRGGETQYF
>.|TRBD1|TRBJ2-7|TRBV5-1
TGCGCCAGCAGCCCCGGGACAGAGAGCATCCACGAGCAGTACTTC
CASSPGTESIHEQYF
>.|TRBD2|TRBJ2-3|TRBV5-1
TGCGCCAGCAGCCCGGGACTAGCGGGAGAGGGAGATACGCAGTATTTT
CASSPGLAGEGDTQYF
>.|TRBD1|TRBJ1-2|TRBV6-4
TGTGCCAGCAGCCCAAGGGGGCAGGGGAACCATGGCTACACCTTC
CASSPRGQGNHGYTF
>.|TRBD2|TRBJ2-5|TRBV6-5
TGTGCCAGCAGTTACCAGATAGCGGGAGGGGTAGAGACCCAGTACTTC
CASSYQIAGGVETQYF
>.|.|TRBJ2-3|TRBV27
TGTGCCACCGGGGATGATCACGCTAGCACAGATACGCAGTATTTT
CATGDDHASTDTQYF
>.|.|TRBJ2-2|TRBV27
TGTGCCAGCAGTTTATCGGATTACAGGGTTGGTACGAACACCGGGGAGCTGTTTTTT
CASSLSDYRVGTNTGELFF
>.|TRBD1|TRBJ1-2|TRBV28
TGTGCCAGCAGTTTGGCGGAGGCAACAGGGGACTATGGCTACACCTTC
CASSLAEATGDYGYTF
>.|.|TRBJ2-5|TRBV9
TGTGCCAGCAGCCCTCCCGGAGAGACCCAGTACTTC
CASSPPGETQYF
>once|.|TRBJ2-7|TRBV14
TGTGCCAGCAGCCTTCGTAGCTATGCCGAGCAGTACTTC
CASSLRSYAEQYF
>.|TRBD1|TRBJ2-7|TRBV6-5
TGTGCCAGCAGTTACCTCGGACAGGGTGGCTACGAGCAGTACTTC
CASSYLGQGGYEQYF
>.|TRBD1|TRBJ1-2|TRBV14
TGTGCCAGCAGCCAAGGCCACAGGGGCGATGGCTACACCTTC
CASSQGHRGDGYTF
>.|TRBD2|TRBJ2-3|TRBV25-1
TGTGCCAGCAGTGAAGGGACTAGCAGCTCTAGCACAGATACGCAGTATTTT
CASSEGTSSSSTDTQYF
>.|.|TRBJ2-7|TRBV27
.
CASSTSVTPGQGGSYEQYF
>.|.|TRBJ2-3|TRBV11-2
TGTGCCAGCAGCTTTGAGAGGGTACGCACAGATACGCAGTATTTT
CASSFERVRTDTQYF
>.|.|TRBJ1-6|TRBV11-2
TGTGCCAGCAGCTTAGATCGGCGGACTAATTCACCCCTCCACTTT
CASSLDRRTNSPLHF
>.|.|TRBJ2-5|TRBV9
TGTGCCAGCAGCACAAGACAGCTCGGAGAGACCCAGTACTTC
CASSTRQLGETQYF
>.|.|TRBJ1-5|TRBV6-1
TGTGCCAGCAGTGTGGCTGGGTTGCTCCAGCCCCAGCATTTT
CASSVAGLLQPQHF
>.|.|TRBJ2-1|TRBV4-1
TGCGCCAGCAGCCAAGATAGGGGCCTAAGTGGTTTAGCCCATGAGCAGTTCTTC
CASSQDRGLSGLAHEQFF
>.|TRBD1|TRBJ1-3|TRBV5-4
TGTGCCAGCAGCTTACAGGGGTCTGGAAACACCATATATTTT
CASSLQGSGNTIYF
>.|TRBD2|TRBJ2-1|TRBV15
TGTGCCACCAGCAGCCTCGGGGCAGCGGGACCAAACAATGAGCAGTTCTTC
CATSSLGAAGPNNEQFF
>.|.|TRBJ2-1|TRBV18
TGTGCCAGCACGACGGGTAGCAGGACAGTGGGGAATGAGCAGTTCTTC
CASTTGSRTVGNEQFF
>few|.|TRBJ1-1|TRBV30
TGTGCCTGGATTGGGGTAACTGAAGCTTTCTTT
CAWIGVTEAFF
>.|TRBD2|TRBJ2-1|TRBV5-6
TGTGCCAGCAGGGGACTAGTCGGGTCCTACAATGAGCAGTTCTTC
CASRGLVGSYNEQFF
>.|.|TRBJ2-2|TRBV29-1
TGCAGCGCGGTCGAGGGGGTGGTCACCGGGGAGCTGTTTTTT
CSAVEGVVTGELFF
>.|.|TRBJ2-7|TRBV2
TGTGCCAGCAGACTAGTTCCCCACGAGCAGTACTTC
CASRLVPHEQYF
>.|.|TRBJ2-2|TRBV18
TGTGCCAGCTCACCACGATCCCAGGGAGACACCGGGGAGCTGTTTTTT
CASSPRSQGDTGELFF
>.|.|TRBJ2-4|TRBV7-3
TGTGCCAGCAGCAAAACGCCCACGGACATTCAGTACTTC
CASSKTPTDIQYF
>.|.|TRBJ2-7|TRBV6-6
TGTGCCAGCAGACTCGACAGGTTGAACTACGAGCAGTACTTC
CASRLDRLNYEQYF
>.|.|TRBJ1-1|TRBV27
TGTGCCAGCAGCTTGAACTCGGGTGGGTTTGAAGCTTTCTTT
CASSLNSGGFEAFF
>few|TRBD1|TRBJ1-1|TRBV9
TGTGCCAGCAGCGTGCGAGGGGACAGGGCCGGGACTGAAGCTTTCTTT
CASSVRGDRAGTEAFF
>.|.|TRBJ2-1|TRBV5-4
TGTGCCAGCGAGAAACGAGACGTACTACCTAACAATGAGCAGTTCTTC
CASEKRDVLPNNEQFF
>.|TRBD1|TRBJ2-7|TRBV28
TGTGCCAGTACTCCGGGACAGGGTGACTACGAGCAGTACTTC
CASTPGQGDYEQYF
>.|TRBD1|TRBJ2-7|TRBV7-7
TGTGCCAGCAGCCGAGACAGGGCCTACGAGCAGTACTTC
CASSRDRAYEQYF
>once|.|TRBJ2-1|TRBV2
TGTGCCAGCAGTGAATTCGGGCAGGGCTACAATGAGCAGTTCTTC
CASSEFGQGYNEQFF
>.|TRBD1|TRBJ1-1|TRBV7-3
TGTGCCAGCAGCCCGTGGACAGGGGGGTTGCGCGTAGTTACTGAAGCTTTCTTT
CASSPWTGGLRVVTEAFF
>few|.|TRBJ2-5|TRBV7-2
TGTGCCAGCAGCTTAGGGGCAGGACCCCAAGAGACCCAGTACTTC
CASSLGAGPQETQYF
>.|TRBD2|TRBJ2-5|TRBV27
TGTGCCAGCAGTCCCCGGGGGGGGGAGACCCAGTACTTC
CASSPRGGETQYF
>.|.|TRBJ1-3|TRBV18
TGTGCCAGCTCACCTTCCGAGGCTCTCTCTGGAAACACCATATATTTT
CASSPSEALSGNTIYF
>.|.|TRBJ1-2|TRBV5-1
TGCGCCAGCAGCCCAGCCCCGCGGGGCGCTACCAGTGGCTACACCTTC
CASSPAPRGATSGYTF
>.|.|TRBJ1-2|TRBV7-2
TGTGCCAGCAGCTGGGCGGGGGCTAACTATGGCTACACCTTC
CASSWAGANYGYTF
>.|.|TRBJ1-2|TRBV5-6
TGTGCCAGCAGCTTGGTAGCTAACTATGGCTACACCTTC
CASSLVANYGYTF
>.|.|TRBJ2-5|TRBV10-1
TGCGCCAGCAGTGAGTCGACGAGGGAGACCCAGTACTTC
CASSESTRETQYF
>.|.|TRBJ2-3|TRBV19
TGTGCCAGTAGCGCGGGGGGACAGGGCCACACAGATACGCAGTATTTT
CASSAGGQGHTDTQYF
>.|TRBD1|TRBJ1-4|TRBV28
TGTGCCAGCAGGAGGGGGCAAAATGAAAAACTGTTTTTT
CASRRGQNEKLFF
>once|TRBD2|TRBJ2-3|TRBV5-1
TGCGCCAGCGCCAGCGGGAGGGTGTCGGGGCTCGCAGATACGCAGTATTTT
CASASGRVSGLADTQYF
>.|.|TRBJ1-5|TRBV30
TGTGCCTGGGACGACAGGCGGGGGCAGCCCCAGCATTTT
CAWDDRRGQPQHF
>few|TRBD1|TRBJ1-5|TRBV6-1
TGTGCCAGCACCGGGACAGCTTATAGCAATCAGCCCCAGCATTTT
CASTGTAYSNQPQHF
>.|TRBD1|TRBJ1-2|TRBV28
TGTGCCAGCAGCCACGGGACAGGGGCCCCAGAGAGTGGCTACACCTTC
CASSHGTGAPESGYTF
>.|.|TRBJ2-2|TRBV11-2
TGTGCCAGCAGCTTAGTAGGACTTTACGGGGAGCTGTTTTTT
CASSLVGLYGELFF
>.|.|TRBJ2-7|TRBV19
TGTGCCAGTAGTTGGTTGGCAGGTGACTACGAGCAGTACTTC
CASSWLAGDYEQYF